This T cell receptor (beta chain) is drawn from a study of T cell clonality in common variable immunodeficiency. This clone was recorded many times. The CDR3 is cut off 3 residues early in the read; its end comes from the germline J gene. Germline values: CDR1 SGHRS, CDR2 YFSETQ. The CDR3 runs to 14 residues. V trimming: 5 bases; J trimming: 5 bases; junction bases outside the gene matches: 4. TCRdb's copy holds only in-frame clones and misses some; the assay was immunoSEQ multiplex PCR. Reported are tens of thousands of clones, none seen only once; the ten largest carry roughly 1.5%. This chain connects TRBV5-1 to TRBJ1-5, with 10 bases fitting TRBD1. The sequenced sample consisted of peripheral blood mononuclear cells. The receptor's source is a person aged 18 to 70 in good health. The part of the CDR3 DNA that was read is TGCGCCAGCAGACGGGACAGGGGTGATCAGCCC. It codes for CASRRDRGDQP. The whole CDR3 region reads CASRRDRGDQPQHF.